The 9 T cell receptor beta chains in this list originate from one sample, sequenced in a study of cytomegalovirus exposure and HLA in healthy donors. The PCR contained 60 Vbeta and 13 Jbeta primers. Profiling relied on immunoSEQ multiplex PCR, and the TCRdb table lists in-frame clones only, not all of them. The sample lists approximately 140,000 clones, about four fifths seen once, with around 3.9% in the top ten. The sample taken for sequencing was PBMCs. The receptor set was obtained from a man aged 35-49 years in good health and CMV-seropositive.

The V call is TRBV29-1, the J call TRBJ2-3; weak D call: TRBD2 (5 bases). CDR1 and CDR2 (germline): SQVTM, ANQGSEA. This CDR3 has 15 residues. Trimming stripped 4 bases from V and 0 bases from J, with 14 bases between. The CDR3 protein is CSVVDGWRSTDTQYF. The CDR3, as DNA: TGCAGCGTTGTGGACGGGTGGAGGAGCACAGATACGCAGTATTTT.

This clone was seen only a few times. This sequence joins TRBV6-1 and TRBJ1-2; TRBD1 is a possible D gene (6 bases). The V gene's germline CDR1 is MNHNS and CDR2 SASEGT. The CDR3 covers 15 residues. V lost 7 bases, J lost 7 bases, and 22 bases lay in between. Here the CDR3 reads CASTEPGGLRLGYTF. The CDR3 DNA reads TGTGCCAGCACCGAACCCGGGGGGCTGAGACTTGGCTACACCTTC.

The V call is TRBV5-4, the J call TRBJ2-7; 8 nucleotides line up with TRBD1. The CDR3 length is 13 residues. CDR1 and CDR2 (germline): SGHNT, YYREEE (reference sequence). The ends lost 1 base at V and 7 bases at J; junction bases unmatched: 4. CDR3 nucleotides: TGTGCCAGCAGCTTGACAGGGGGAGGTGAGCAGTACTTC. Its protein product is CASSLTGGGEQYF.

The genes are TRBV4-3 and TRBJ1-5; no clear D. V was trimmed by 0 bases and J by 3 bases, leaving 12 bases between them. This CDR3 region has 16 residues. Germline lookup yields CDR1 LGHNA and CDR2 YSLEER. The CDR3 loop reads CASSQDWQAYNQPQHF. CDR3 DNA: TGCGCCAGCAGCCAAGATTGGCAGGCCTACAATCAGCCCCAGCATTTT.

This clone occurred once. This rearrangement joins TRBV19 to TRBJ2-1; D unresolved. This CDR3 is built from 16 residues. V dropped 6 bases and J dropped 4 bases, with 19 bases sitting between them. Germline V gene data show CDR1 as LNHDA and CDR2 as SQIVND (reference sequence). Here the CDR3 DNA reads TGTGCCAGTAGCACCATAGCAGACTTAAAGTACAATGAGCAGTTCTTC. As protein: CASSTIADLKYNEQFF. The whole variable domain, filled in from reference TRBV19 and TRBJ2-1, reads DGGITQSPKYLFRKEGQNVTLSCEQNLNHDAMYWYRQDPGQGLRLIYYSQIVNDFQKGDIAEGYSVSREKKESFPLTVTSAQKNPTAFYLCASSTIADLKYNEQFFGPGTRLTVL.

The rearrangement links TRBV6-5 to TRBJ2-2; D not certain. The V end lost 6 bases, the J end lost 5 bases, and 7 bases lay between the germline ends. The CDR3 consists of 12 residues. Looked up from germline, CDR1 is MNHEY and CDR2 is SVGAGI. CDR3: CASSPLTGELFF. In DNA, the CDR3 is TGTGCCAGCAGCCCCTTGACCGGGGAGCTGTTTTTT.

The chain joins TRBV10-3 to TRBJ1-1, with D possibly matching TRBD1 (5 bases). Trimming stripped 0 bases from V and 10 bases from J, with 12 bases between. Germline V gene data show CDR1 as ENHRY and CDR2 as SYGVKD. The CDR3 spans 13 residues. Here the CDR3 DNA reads TGTGCCATCAGTGAGTCTGAGGCGGGGCGAGCTTTCTTT. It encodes CAISESEAGRAFF.

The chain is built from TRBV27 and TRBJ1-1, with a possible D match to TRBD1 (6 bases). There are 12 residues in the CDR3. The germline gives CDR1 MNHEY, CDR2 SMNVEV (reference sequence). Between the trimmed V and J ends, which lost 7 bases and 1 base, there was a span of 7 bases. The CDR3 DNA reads TGTGCCAGCAAAGGGGGGAACACTGAAGCTTTCTTT. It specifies CASKGGNTEAFF.

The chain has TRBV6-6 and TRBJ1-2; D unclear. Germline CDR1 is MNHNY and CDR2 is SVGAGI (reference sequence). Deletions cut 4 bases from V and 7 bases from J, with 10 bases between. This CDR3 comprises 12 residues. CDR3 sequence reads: CASSSQPLGYTF. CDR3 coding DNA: TGTGCCAGCAGTTCACAGCCGCTTGGCTACACCTTC.